The present T cell receptor beta chain was sequenced within a study of early T cells in non-severe SARS-CoV-2 infection. Study at large: Unpaired chains resulted from sequencing bulk RNA of unsorted whole blood. Study results and limitations: Reliance on VDJdb matching favored anti-spike CD8 responses; private and CD4 specificities were missed.

This CDR3 comprises 15 residues. V lost 4 bases and J lost 6; bases outside the gene matches: 8. The germline V gene has CDR1 KGHDR and CDR2 SFDVKD. This clonotype was seen at least ten times. Its cognate antigen is unknown. Attachment of unique molecular identifiers was made to individual cDNA molecules. TCRdb used MiXCR to reprocess the 5' RACE reads, holding one entry per CDR3 protein. The sample holds 100,000 to 120,000 distinct CDR3 sequences; around an eighth are singletons and the top ten take 3% to 4.5%. The receptor comes from an adult who was a healthcare worker with PCR-confirmed SARS-CoV-2 infection or an uninfected control (not recorded which). The chain recombines TRBV24-1 with TRBJ1-5, with 7 bases aligning to TRBD1. The sample in question was whole blood, obtained at baseline. CDR3 DNA: TGTGCCACCAGTGACCCTACAGGGGACGGTCAGCCCCAGCATTTT. Its protein is CATSDPTGDGQPQHF.